This record concerns one T cell receptor (beta chain) sequence. TCRdb's table, derived via immunoSEQ multiplex PCR, lists solely in-frame clones and lacks some. This table holds around 100,000 clones, 82% found once. Germline CDR1 is KGHDR and CDR2 is SFDVKD. The V gene lost 0 bases and the J gene lost 4 bases, with 15 bases spanning the gap. The CDR3 is 17 residues long. This entry belongs to a study of blood T cell repertoires in COVID-19. V gene TRBV24-1 combines with J gene TRBJ2-1, with D uncertain. The sample was peripheral blood. The clonotype originates from a man between 65 and 85 years old with acute or convalescent COVID-19. In nucleotides, the CDR3 is TGTGCCACCAGTGATTTGCATGGCTTTTGCCCTTACAATGAGCAGTTCTTC. This gives the protein CATSDLHGFCPYNEQFF.